A selection of T cell receptor beta chains follows, all from one sample in a study of blood T cell repertoires in COVID-19. Measured with immunoSEQ multiplex PCR; TCRdb has only the in-frame clones, and not every one. This table has 150,000 to 190,000 clones, around 87% appearing once. Sequenced sample: peripheral blood. These receptors were collected from a woman aged 40 to 55 with acute or convalescent COVID-19. CDR3s include the opening cysteine and the closing phenylalanine or tryptophan. D genes are given only for firm matches. Only some rows state a clone size, as once, few, many or a class for expanded clones.

D gene	V gene	clone size	J gene	CDR3 DNA	CDR3 protein
TRBD1	TRBV6-5	-	TRBJ2-1	TGTGCCAGCAGGGGGACAGGGCTTTCTCATGAGCAGTTCTTC	CASRGTGLSHEQFF
TRBD1	TRBV7-3	-	TRBJ2-2	TGTGCCAGCTCCACAGGGGCCCCCGGGGAGCTGTTTTTT	CASSTGAPGELFF
-	TRBV27	-	TRBJ2-7	TGTGCCAGCAGTGTAAGACCTAGCTCCTACGAGCAGTACTTC	CASSVRPSSYEQYF
TRBD2	TRBV19	-	TRBJ2-5	TGTGCCAGTAGTATAGTTGCTAGCGGGGGGGCGGAGACCCAGTACTTC	CASSIVASGGAETQYF
TRBD1	TRBV18	-	TRBJ1-3	TGTGCCAGCTCACAACGACAGGGATTCGGAAACACCATATATTTT	CASSQRQGFGNTIYF
TRBD2	TRBV27	-	TRBJ2-7	TGTGCCAGCAGTTGGACTAGCATCTCCTACGAGCAGTACTTC	CASSWTSISYEQYF
TRBD2	TRBV15	-	TRBJ2-3	TGTGCCACCAGCAGAGATCGGCGGGGGATGGATACGCAGTATTTT	CATSRDRRGMDTQYF
TRBD1	TRBV6-5	-	TRBJ1-1	TGTGCCAGCAACAAGGGACAGGCGAACACTGAAGCTTTCTTT	CASNKGQANTEAFF
-	TRBV2	-	TRBJ2-3	TGTGCCAGCACAGGATTTACCACAGATACGCAGTATTTT	CASTGFTTDTQYF
-	TRBV5-8	-	TRBJ1-2	TGTGCCAGCAGCCCCCCGGATCGGGGCTATGGCTACACCTTC	CASSPPDRGYGYTF
TRBD1	TRBV7-9	-	TRBJ2-3	TGTGCCAGCAGCTTAACAGGGGCAGATACGCAGTATTTT	CASSLTGADTQYF
-	TRBV2	-	TRBJ1-5	TGTGCCAGCAGTGTTCCCCCGAATCAGCCCCAGCATTTT	CASSVPPNQPQHF
-	TRBV2	few	TRBJ2-1	TGTGCCAGCAGCGACACCAGTCTACTTGGGCACAATGAGCAGTTCTTC	CASSDTSLLGHNEQFF
TRBD1	TRBV29-1	-	TRBJ1-1	TGCAGCGTTGAACAGGGGGCCGCTGAAGCTTTCTTT	CSVEQGAAEAFF
-	TRBV5-4	-	TRBJ2-7	TGTGCCAGCAGCCCTGGTTGGGTTGGGGAGAGCTCCTACGAGCAGTACTTC	CASSPGWVGESSYEQYF
-	TRBV5-4	-	TRBJ1-2	TGTGCCAGCAGCGGGGAGGTGGGAGTTAACTATGGCTACACCTTC	CASSGEVGVNYGYTF